The 6 T cell receptor beta chains reported below all come from one sample, sequenced in a study of shared clonotypes between healthy human individuals. Measured with immunoSEQ multiplex PCR; TCRdb has only the in-frame clones, and not every one. The profile covers fewer than 3 million clones, with roughly 92% appearing a single time and roughly 0.34% taken by the ten largest. Sequenced material: naive CD4+ T cells from PBMCs. Documented subset: CD45RA+ positively selected. The receptors were gathered from a man aged 18 to 30 in good health. Some clones in this sample may be carry-over from other donors' samples.

This sequence joins TRBV5-4 and TRBJ2-5, with TRBD1 matching over 9 bases. The J call may be faulty, since TRBJ2-7 better matches the DNA end. The CDR3 length is 15 residues. CDR1 is SGHNT, CDR2 YYREEE, per germline (reference sequence). The CDR3 loop reads CASSPPGQGHYEQYF. In nucleotides, the CDR3 is TGTGCCAGCAGCCCGCCGGGACAGGGTCACTACGAGCAGTACTTC.

The gene calls are TRBV7-9 and TRBJ1-1; D might be TRBD1 (5 bases). CDR1 and CDR2 from the germline V gene are SEHNR and FQNEAQ (reference sequence). This CDR3 comprises 14 residues. The ends were cut back, 3 bases at V and 9 bases at J, with 17 bases in the middle. CDR3 in amino acids: CASSFGTARYKAFF. The CDR3 coding sequence is TGTGCCAGCAGCTTCGGGACTGCAAGATATAAAGCTTTCTTT.

The chain uses TRBV5-1 and TRBJ1-4, with D uncertain. Germline CDR1 and CDR2: SGHRS and YFSETQ. V lost 1 base and J lost 4, with 14 bases in between. The CDR3 runs 16 residues. CDR3 nucleotide sequence: TGCGCCAGCAGCTTGCGGCCCCCGGAGGTTAATGAAAAACTGTTTTTT. Translation: CASSLRPPEVNEKLFF.

This chain links TRBV6-5 with TRBJ2-1, with 7 bases fitting TRBD2. This CDR3 is 14 amino acids long. Trimming at V came to 4 bases and at J to 7 bases, leaving 7 bases not matched to a gene. Per the germline V gene, CDR1 is MNHEY and CDR2 is SVGAGI. DNA of the CDR3: TGTGCCAGCAGTTCGGAGGCCGGGGGGAATGAGCAGTTCTTC. The encoded protein is CASSSEAGGNEQFF.

CDR3 nucleotides: TGTGCCAGCTCACCACAGGGGGTGGCGGACACTGAAGCTTTCTTT. The encoded protein is CASSPQGVADTEAFF. This rearrangement joins TRBV18 to TRBJ1-1; the D gene is possibly TRBD1 (6 bases). Trimming pared 1 base from V and 3 bases from J, leaving 12 bases between. Per germline, CDR1 KGHSH and CDR2 LQKENI. This CDR3 spans 15 amino acids.

The genes are TRBV7-8 and TRBJ1-2; D is undetermined. The CDR3 loop spans 14 amino acids. V was clipped by 3 bases and J by 4 bases, with 12 bases between them. Per the germline V gene, CDR1 is SGHVS and CDR2 is FQNEAQ. This chain's CDR3 is CASSFGVGSYGYTF. For the CDR3, the DNA is TGTGCCAGCAGCTTTGGGGTCGGCAGCTATGGCTACACCTTC. Full variable domain (remainder filled in from reference TRBV7-8 and TRBJ1-2): GAGVSQSPRYKVAKRGQDVALRCDPISGHVSLFWYQQALGQGPEFLTYFQNEAQLDKSGLPSDRFFAERPEGSVSTLKIQRTQQEDSAVYLCASSFGVGSYGYTFGSGTRLTVV.